Each of the 6 T cell receptor beta chains below was sequenced from the same sample in a study of vaccination effects on CD4 cells after COVID-19. The antigens of these receptors remain unknown. Produced via immunoSEQ multiplex PCR; TCRdb's table is partial and in-frame only. Of about 46,000 clones listed, 65% to 80% are singletons. Ahead of sequencing, the ViraFEST assay grew antigen-specific CD4+ T cells using viral peptide pools. Following a roughly eleven-day culture, CD4+ T cells were purified. Each participant was administered two doses of either the BNT162b2 or the mRNA-1273 vaccine. Material: CD4+ T cells from PBMCs cultured with HCoV-OC43 spike peptides, obtained after COVID-19 vaccination. Subset indicated: HCoV-OC43 spike overlapping peptide pool stimulation. The receptor set was obtained from a human donor who received a COVID-19 vaccine.

CDR3 bases: TGCAGCGTTCGTGGGACAGGAGCTGAAAAACTGTTTTTT. It encodes CSVRGTGAEKLFF. The rearrangement uses TRBV29-1 and TRBJ1-4; 8 bases are a match to TRBD1. Germline V CDR1 and CDR2: SQVTM, ANQGSEA. With 5 bases clipped from V and 7 bases from J, the junction kept 6 bases outside the gene matches. The CDR3 covers 13 residues.

The chain employs TRBV19 and TRBJ1-1; D is undetermined. Germline assignment: CDR1 LNHDA and CDR2 SQIVND (reference sequence). V was cut by 4 bases and J by 4 bases, with 13 bases left in between. This CDR3 region has 14 residues. The DNA for the CDR3 is TGTGCCAGTAGTACAGGCCCCGTTGGCACTGAAGCTTTCTTT. As protein: CASSTGPVGTEAFF.

This sequence joins TRBV5-4 and TRBJ2-6; D not certain. V shed 2 bases and J shed 0 bases, with 9 bases lying between them. Germline-derived CDR1 and CDR2 are SGHNT and YYREEE (reference sequence). This CDR3 spans 16 amino acids. The CDR3 loop is CASSFPLASGANVLTF. CDR3 nucleotides: TGTGCCAGCAGCTTCCCCCTCGCCTCTGGGGCCAACGTCCTGACTTTC.

J is TRBJ2-7 and V is TRBV4-1, with 8 bases matching TRBD2. CDR1 is MGHRA, CDR2 YSYEKL, per germline. After removal of 4 bases from V and 3 bases from J, the junction contained 8 bases not matched to a gene. The CDR3 sequence is 15 residues long. The CDR3 nucleotides read TGCGCCAGCAGCCGGAGGACGGGAGGGGACTACGAGCAGTACTTC. Amino acid sequence: CASSRRTGGDYEQYF.

This rearrangement joins TRBV4-1 to TRBJ2-1; 10 nucleotides match TRBD1. The CDR3 loop spans 16 amino acids. The V gene's germline CDR1 is MGHRA and CDR2 YSYEKL. The ends lost 2 bases at V and 5 bases at J; junction bases unmatched: 6. Here the CDR3 reads CASSQMRGTGDNEQFF. CDR3 in DNA: TGCGCCAGCAGCCAAATGAGGGGGACAGGGGACAATGAGCAGTTCTTC.

The chain employs TRBV5-1 and TRBJ2-2; TRBD2 aligns across 8 bases. CDR3 length equals 18 residues. Per the germline V gene, CDR1 is SGHRS and CDR2 is YFSETQ. The trim removed 0 bases at V and 2 bases at J, leaving 9 bases unmatched. CDR3 sequence reads: CASSLGSSGGANTGELFF. In DNA form, the CDR3 reads TGCGCCAGCAGCTTGGGTTCGAGCGGGGGCGCTAACACCGGGGAGCTGTTTTTT.